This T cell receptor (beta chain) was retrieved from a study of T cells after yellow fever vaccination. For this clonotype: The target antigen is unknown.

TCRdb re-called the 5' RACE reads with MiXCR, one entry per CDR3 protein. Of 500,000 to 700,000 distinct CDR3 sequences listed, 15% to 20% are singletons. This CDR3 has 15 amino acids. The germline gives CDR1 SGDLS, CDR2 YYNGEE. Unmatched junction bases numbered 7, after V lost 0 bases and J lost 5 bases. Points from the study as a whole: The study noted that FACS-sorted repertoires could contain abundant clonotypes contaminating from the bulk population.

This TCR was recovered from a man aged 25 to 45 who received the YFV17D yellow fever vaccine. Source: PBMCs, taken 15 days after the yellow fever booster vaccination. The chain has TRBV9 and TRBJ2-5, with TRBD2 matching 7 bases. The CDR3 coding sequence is TGTGCCAGCAGCGTAGAGTGGGAGGGGATTGAGACCCAGTACTTC. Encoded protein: CASSVEWEGIETQYF.